The TCR beta chain under discussion was sequenced for a study of T cells in Graves' hyperthyroidism and ophthalmopathy. Diagnoses used clinical symptoms, serum thyroxine and TRAb, thyroid ultrasound and orbital computed tomography. This clonotype turned up a few times. RNA transcripts gave rise to amplified TCR beta CDR3 regions. HTBI primers drove first-round RT-PCR of the TCR CDR3. In TCRdb, the multiplex PCR reads were re-called with MiXCR into one record per CDR3 protein. Found here are just over 550,000 distinct CDR3 sequences, roughly 50% of them singletons; the top ten hold 8.2%. Germline assignment: CDR1 LGHNT and CDR2 FRNRAP. The V gene lost 3 bases and the J gene lost 1 base, with 3 bases spanning the gap. The CDR3 extends over 12 amino acids.

The receptor was derived from a woman aged 18-29 years with Graves' hyperthyroidism. The J gene is TRBJ1-1, the V gene TRBV12-5, with unresolved D. Material: peripheral blood or thyroid tissue (not recorded which). The CDR3 DNA reads TGTGCTAGTGGTTTCGGGAACACTGAAGCTTTCTTT. It encodes CASGFGNTEAFF.